One and the same sample provided the 25 T cell receptor beta chains below, sequenced in a study of CD8 T cells in Susac syndrome. After extraction with the RNeasy kit, about 0.45 to 1 ug of the RNA was reverse transcribed using random hexamers. TCRdb independently ran MiXCR on the immunoSEQ multiplex PCR reads; one entry per CDR3 protein. The sample includes under 150,000 distinct CDR3 sequences, just under 95% of them seen just once. The sequenced material came from CD4+ T cells from PBMCs. These receptors were taken from a human donor with Susac syndrome.

The chain has TRBV9 and TRBJ2-1; TRBD2 aligns across 11 bases. Germline CDR1 reads SGDLS; CDR2 reads YYNGEE. The CDR3 loop spans 16 amino acids. Unmatched junction bases numbered 13, after V lost 4 bases and J lost 10 bases. CDR3 DNA: TGTGCCAGCAGCCCCCAGCCTAGCGGGAGGACACAGGAGCAGTTCTTC. Translating it yields CASSPQPSGRTQEQFF.

The table lists this clonotype with a count of one. The rearrangement uses TRBV10-3 and TRBJ2-3, with TRBD2 identical over 8 bases. The germline V gene has CDR1 ENHRY and CDR2 SYGVKD. This CDR3 has 14 residues. V was clipped by 7 bases and J by 3 bases; unmatched bases: 6. For the CDR3, the DNA is TGTGCCATCACGCGGGAGGCAAGGACAGATACGCAGTATTTT. Amino acids: CAITREARTDTQYF.

This chain joins TRBV10-3 and TRBJ2-3, with D hard to call. The CDR3 loop spans 13 amino acids. From germline, CDR1 is ENHRY and CDR2 SYGVKD. V lost 11 bases and J lost 0, with 12 bases in between. CDR3 nucleotide sequence: TGTGCCGCCTCAGCCTATAGCACAGATACGCAGTATTTT. This encodes CAASAYSTDTQYF.

This chain connects TRBV9 to TRBJ2-5; maybe TRBD2 (6 bases). This CDR3 contains 12 residues. Deletions cut 8 bases from V and 2 bases from J, with 10 bases between. CDR1 is SGDLS and CDR2 is YYNGEE in the germline V gene. CDR3 sequence (DNA): TGTGCCAGTGCGGGGATACAAGAGACCCAGTACTTC. It translates to CASAGIQETQYF.

This clonotype was recorded only once. CDR3 loop: CSARGISWYEQYF. As DNA, the CDR3 is TGCAGTGCTAGAGGTATTAGCTGGTACGAGCAGTACTTC. The gene calls are TRBV20-1 and TRBJ2-7; D unclear. Trimming removed 1 base at V and 4 bases at J, with 11 bases between. CDR3 length equals 13 residues. The V gene's germline CDR1 is DFQATT and CDR2 SNEGSKA (reference sequence).

This clonotype has just a few counts. This chain joins TRBV7-9 and TRBJ2-5; a weak D match, TRBD1 (5 bases). The ends were cut back, 8 bases at V and 1 base at J, with 8 bases in the middle. Germline V gives CDR1 SEHNR, CDR2 FQNEAQ (reference sequence). The CDR3 totals 12 residues. The DNA of the CDR3 is TGTGCCAGCCGTGACAGCCAAGAGACCCAGTACTTC. As protein: CASRDSQETQYF.

The V and J genes are TRBV3-1 and TRBJ1-5; the D is unclear. This CDR3 spans 14 amino acids. Germline CDR1 is LGHDT and CDR2 is YNNKEL (reference sequence). Trimming took off 2 bases at V and 4 bases at J, with 9 bases between the two ends. The CDR3 reads CASSQYGVNQPQHF. DNA of the CDR3: TGTGCCAGCAGCCAATATGGCGTGAATCAGCCCCAGCATTTT.

The rearrangement links TRBV29-1 to TRBJ1-2; 7 nucleotides match TRBD1. V gave up 6 bases and J gave up 5 bases; unmatched junction bases: 9. This CDR3 contains 13 residues. Germline V gene lookup returns CDR1 SQVTM and CDR2 ANQGSEA. For the CDR3, the DNA is TGCAGCGTCACGTCCGGGACAGAGTATGGCTACACCTTC. As protein: CSVTSGTEYGYTF.

This rearrangement joins TRBV28 to TRBJ1-1; D perhaps matches TRBD1 (6 bases). This CDR3 spans 12 amino acids. V dropped 6 bases and J dropped 9 bases, with 14 bases sitting between them. CDR1 and CDR2 (germline): MDHEN, SYDVKM. CDR3 nucleotide sequence: TGTGCCAGCAGATTAGGGGACACCAAAGCTTTCTTT. This gives the protein CASRLGDTKAFF.

The V call is TRBV9, the J call TRBJ2-1; 8 bases line up with TRBD2. Trimming at V came to 6 bases and at J to 0 bases, leaving 5 bases not matched to a gene. This CDR3 region has 15 residues. The germline V gene has CDR1 SGDLS and CDR2 YYNGEE. The CDR3 region is CASTVAGGSYNEQFF. The CDR3 DNA sequence: TGTGCCAGCACAGTCGCGGGGGGCTCCTACAATGAGCAGTTCTTC.

The chain uses TRBV19 and TRBJ2-7; 9 nucleotides line up with TRBD2. V shed 4 bases, J shed 3 bases, and the junction held 7 bases outside the gene matches. This CDR3 is 15 amino acids long. The germline gives CDR1 LNHDA, CDR2 SQIVND (reference sequence). This CDR3 reads CASSTPGLAIYEQYF. The CDR3, as DNA: TGTGCCAGTAGTACCCCAGGACTAGCGATCTACGAGCAGTACTTC.

The chain is built from TRBV19 and TRBJ1-2; TRBD1 aligns across 9 bases. Germline V gene data show CDR1 as LNHDA and CDR2 as SQIVND (reference sequence). There are 17 residues in the CDR3. V gave up 5 bases and J gave up 8 bases; unmatched junction bases: 18. The CDR3, as DNA: TGTGCCAGTAGTCGGACAGGGGACTTGAGGGCTTCCTGGGGCTACACCTTC. This codes for CASSRTGDLRASWGYTF. Drawing the rest from reference TRBV19 and TRBJ1-2, the complete variable domain is DGGITQSPKYLFRKEGQNVTLSCEQNLNHDAMYWYRQDPGQGLRLIYYSQIVNDFQKGDIAEGYSVSREKKESFPLTVTSAQKNPTAFYLCASSRTGDLRASWGYTFGSGTRLTVV.

The chain is built from TRBV15 and TRBJ1-2, with D unclear. The CDR3 has 13 residues. Trimming took 5 bases from V and 3 from J, leaving 10 bases between them. CDR1 is LNHNV, CDR2 YYDKDF, per germline (reference sequence). CDR3 sequence (DNA): TGTGCCACCAGCCAAAGGGTTTACTATGGCTACACCTTC. The encoded protein is CATSQRVYYGYTF.

The chain is built from TRBV18 and TRBJ2-5; D tentatively fits TRBD1 or TRBD2 (5 bases each). The germline V gene has CDR1 KGHSH and CDR2 LQKENI. V lost 3 bases, J lost 2 bases, and 10 bases lay in between. The length of the CDR3 is 14 residues. CDR3 protein: CASSPLEGQETQYF. Written as DNA, the CDR3 is TGTGCCAGCTCACCCCTAGAGGGGCAAGAGACCCAGTACTTC.

The chain uses TRBV12-3 or TRBV12-4 and TRBJ2-3; 11 bases match TRBD2. The CDR3 length is 16 residues. Trimming cost V 6 bases and J 5 bases; bases outside gene matches: 10. CDR3 protein: CASSRISGRAGDTQYF. For the CDR3, the DNA is TGTGCCAGCAGCCGGATTAGCGGGAGGGCCGGAGATACGCAGTATTTT.

The rearrangement uses TRBV6-2 or TRBV6-3 and TRBJ2-7, with a weak D call TRBD1 (6 bases). The germline gives CDR1 MNHEY, CDR2 SVGEGT. This CDR3 comprises 15 residues. The V end lost 6 bases, the J end lost 3 bases, and 18 bases lay between the germline ends. CDR3 in DNA: TGTGCCAGCAGCCTTGACAGGCTTACTCACTACGAGCAGTACGTC. Its translation is CASSLDRLTHYEQYV.

This rearrangement joins TRBV30 to TRBJ1-5; D is uncertain. The CDR3 has 13 amino acids. The V gene lost 5 bases and the J gene lost 2 bases, with 10 bases spanning the gap. The V gene's germline CDR1 is GTSNPN and CDR2 SVGIG (reference sequence). The CDR3 DNA reads TGTGCCTGGGCCACTCGGGGCAATCAGCCCCAGCATTTT. It yields the protein CAWATRGNQPQHF.

The chain carries TRBV5-1 and TRBJ2-7; 7 positions agree with TRBD1. This CDR3 contains 14 residues. The V gene's germline CDR1 is SGHRS and CDR2 YFSETQ. The V segment lost 0 bases and the J segment 2 bases; nucleotides outside the gene matches: 2. Written as DNA, the CDR3 is TGCGCCAGCAGCTTGGCCGGGACAGCCTACGAGCAGTACTTC. Translated: CASSLAGTAYEQYF.

V and J are TRBV20-1 and TRBJ1-1; possibly TRBD1 for D (6 bases). V lost 3 bases and J 8 bases, leaving 10 bases between the germline ends. The CDR3 totals 11 residues. The germline V gene has CDR1 DFQATT and CDR2 SNEGSKA (reference sequence). In DNA form, the CDR3 reads TGCAGTGCTAGTCGGGGGCTCGAAGCTTTCTTT. Its translation is CSASRGLEAFF.

V and J are TRBV15 and TRBJ1-4; D is unclear. Trimming pared 3 bases from V and 4 bases from J, leaving 9 bases between. This CDR3 has 14 amino acids. CDR1 is LNHNV, CDR2 YYDKDF, per germline (reference sequence). CDR3 protein: CATSSAELNEKLFF. CDR3 bases: TGTGCCACCAGCAGTGCGGAACTTAATGAAAAACTGTTTTTT.

The chain joins TRBV20-1 to TRBJ2-2; 8 bases agree with TRBD2. J lost 1 base, V lost 4 bases, and 11 bases had no gene match. Germline V CDR1 and CDR2: DFQATT, SNEGSKA (reference sequence). This CDR3 spans 17 amino acids. The CDR3 region is CSATSGASGRNTGELFF. CDR3 DNA sequence: TGCAGTGCTACCTCCGGGGCTAGCGGGCGGAACACCGGGGAGCTGTTTTTT.

The rearrangement links TRBV9 to TRBJ1-1, with 9 bases that match TRBD1. Germline-derived CDR1 and CDR2 are SGDLS and YYNGEE. The CDR3 length is 14 residues. The J segment lost 6 bases and the V segment lost 1 base, leaving 4 bases of the junction unmatched. The DNA for the CDR3 is TGTGCCAGCAGCGTAACAGGGGGCCAGGCTGAAGCTTTCTTT. Amino acid sequence: CASSVTGGQAEAFF. The whole variable domain, remainder taken from reference TRBV9 and TRBJ1-1, is DSGVTQTPKHLITATGQRVTLRCSPRSGDLSVYWYQQSLDQGLQFLIQYYNGEERAKGNILERFSAQQFPDLHSELNLSSLELGDSALYFCASSVTGGQAEAFFGQGTRLTVV.

The rearrangement links TRBV12-3 or TRBV12-4 to TRBJ1-1, with unresolved D. Trimming cost V 2 bases and J 8 bases, with 15 bases left between them. The CDR3 length is 14 residues. The CDR3 bases are TGTGCCAGCAGTTTAATAGGCAACCCTGGGGAAGCTTTCTTT. Its protein product is CASSLIGNPGEAFF.

The J gene is TRBJ2-7, the V gene TRBV12-3 or TRBV12-4, with 10 bases lining up with TRBD2. The CDR3 is 16 residues long. Trimming removed 5 bases from V and 5 bases from J; junction bases left unmatched: 12. The CDR3 coding sequence is TGTGCCAGCAGTCCTCCGGGTAGCGGGAGGCTCGACGAGCAGTACTTC. Amino acid sequence: CASSPPGSGRLDEQYF.

This chain uses TRBV7-3 with TRBJ2-3, with D unresolved. The CDR3 has 15 residues. The V and J ends lost 5 bases and 0 bases respectively, with 12 bases between them. CDR1 is SGHTA, CDR2 FQGTGA, per germline. This chain's CDR3 is CASSRSGGSTDTQYF. The CDR3 region has the DNA TGTGCCAGCAGCCGGTCTGGCGGCAGCACAGATACGCAGTATTTT. The variable domain in full, completed from reference TRBV7-3 and TRBJ2-3, reads GAGVSQTPSNKVTEKGKYVELRCDPISGHTALYWYRQSLGQGPEFLIYFQGTGAADDSGLPNDRFFAVRPEGSVSTLKIQRTERGDSAVYLCASSRSGGSTDTQYFGPGTRLTVL.